This TCR beta chain was identified in a study of CD8+ T cells in alopecia areata. Treatment meaning: oral pan-JAK inhibitor, 5-10 mg twice daily. Germline loops: CDR1 GTSNPN, CDR2 SVGIG (reference sequence). Trimming took 6 bases from V and 6 from J, leaving 0 bases between them. The CDR3 is made up of 8 amino acids. In each case, RNA was isolated and then reverse transcribed into cDNA as the sequencing template. Sequencing was performed with immunoSEQ multiplex PCR; in TCRdb, only in-frame clones are kept and a portion is missing. The repertoire includes 180,000 or so clones, 50% to 75% of them detected once, and under 20% sits in the top ten.

The sequencing used CD4+ T cells sorted from blood, collected between weeks 55 and 65, from a patient treated with tofacitinib. This sequence originates from a human donor with alopecia areata. The genes are TRBV30 and TRBJ1-5; D is uncertain. CDR3 protein: CACQPQHF. CDR3 DNA: TGTGCCTGTCAGCCCCAGCATTTT.